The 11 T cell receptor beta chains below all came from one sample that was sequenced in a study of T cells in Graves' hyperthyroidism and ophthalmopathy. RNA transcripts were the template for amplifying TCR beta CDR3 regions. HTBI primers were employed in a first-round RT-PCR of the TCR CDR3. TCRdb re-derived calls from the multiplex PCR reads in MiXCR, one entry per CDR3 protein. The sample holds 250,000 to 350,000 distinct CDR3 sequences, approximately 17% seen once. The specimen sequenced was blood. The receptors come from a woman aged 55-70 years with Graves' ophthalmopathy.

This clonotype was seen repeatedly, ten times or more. This CDR3 reads CATSSQSISYNEQFF. As DNA, the CDR3 is TGTGCCACCAGCAGTCAAAGTATATCCTACAATGAGCAGTTCTTC. The V and J genes are TRBV15 and TRBJ2-1, with D unclear. CDR3 length: 15 amino acids. Trimming took 3 bases from V and 1 from J, leaving 10 bases between them. The germline CDR1 and CDR2 sequences are LNHNV and YYDKDF (reference sequence).

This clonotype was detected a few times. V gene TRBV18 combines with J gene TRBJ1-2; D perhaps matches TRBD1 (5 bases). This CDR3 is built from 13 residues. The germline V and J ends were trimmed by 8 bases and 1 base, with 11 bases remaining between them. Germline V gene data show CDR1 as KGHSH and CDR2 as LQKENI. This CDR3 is CASPLDSNYGYTF. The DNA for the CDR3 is TGTGCCAGCCCACTTGACAGTAACTATGGCTACACCTTC.

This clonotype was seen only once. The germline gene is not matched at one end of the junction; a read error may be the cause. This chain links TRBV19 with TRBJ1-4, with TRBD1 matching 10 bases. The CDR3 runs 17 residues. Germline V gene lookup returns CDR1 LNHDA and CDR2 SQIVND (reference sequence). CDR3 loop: CASTRSGTGATNEKLLF. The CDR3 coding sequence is TGTGCCAGTACCAGATCCGGGACAGGGGCAACTAATGAAAAACTGCTTTTT.

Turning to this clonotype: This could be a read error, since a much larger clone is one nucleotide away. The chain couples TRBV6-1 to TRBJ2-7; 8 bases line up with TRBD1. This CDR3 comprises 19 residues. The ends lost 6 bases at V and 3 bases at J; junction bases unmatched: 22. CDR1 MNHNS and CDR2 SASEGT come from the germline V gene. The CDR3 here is CASSQTRGRGPTLYYEQYF. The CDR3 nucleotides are TGTGCCAGCAGCCAAACTAGGGGCAGGGGGCCAACACTATACTACGAGCAGTACTTC.

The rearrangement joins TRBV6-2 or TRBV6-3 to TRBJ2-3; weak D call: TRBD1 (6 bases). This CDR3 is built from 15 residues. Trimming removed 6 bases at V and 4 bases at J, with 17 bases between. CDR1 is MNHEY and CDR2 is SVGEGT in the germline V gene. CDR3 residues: CASSRTGIGPDTQYF. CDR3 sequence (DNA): TGTGCCAGCAGCCGAACAGGGATTGGGCCAGATACGCAGTATTTT.

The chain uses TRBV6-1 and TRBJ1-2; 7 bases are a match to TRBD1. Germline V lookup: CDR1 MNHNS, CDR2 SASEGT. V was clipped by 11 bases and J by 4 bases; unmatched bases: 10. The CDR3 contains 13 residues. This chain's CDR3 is CAGDRQGGYGYTF. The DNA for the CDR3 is TGTGCCGGAGATAGACAGGGAGGCTATGGCTACACCTTC.

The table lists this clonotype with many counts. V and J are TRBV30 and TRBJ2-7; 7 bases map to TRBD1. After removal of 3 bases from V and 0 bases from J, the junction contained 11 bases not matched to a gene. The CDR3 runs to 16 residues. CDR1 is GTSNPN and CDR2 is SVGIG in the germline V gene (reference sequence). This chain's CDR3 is CAWSRLGQASSYEQYF. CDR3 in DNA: TGTGCCTGGAGCCGACTCGGACAGGCTAGCTCCTACGAGCAGTACTTC.

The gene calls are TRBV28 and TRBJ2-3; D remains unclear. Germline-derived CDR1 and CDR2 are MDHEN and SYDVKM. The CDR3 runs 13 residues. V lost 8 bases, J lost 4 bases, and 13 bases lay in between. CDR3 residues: CASRYAGADTQYF. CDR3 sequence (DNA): TGTGCCAGCCGCTATGCTGGTGCAGATACGCAGTATTTT. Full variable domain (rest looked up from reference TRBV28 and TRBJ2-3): DVKVTQSSRYLVKRTGEKVFLECVQDMDHENMFWYRQDPGLGLRLIYFSYDVKMKEKGDIPEGYSVSREKKERFSLILESASTNQTSMYLCASRYAGADTQYFGPGTRLTVL.

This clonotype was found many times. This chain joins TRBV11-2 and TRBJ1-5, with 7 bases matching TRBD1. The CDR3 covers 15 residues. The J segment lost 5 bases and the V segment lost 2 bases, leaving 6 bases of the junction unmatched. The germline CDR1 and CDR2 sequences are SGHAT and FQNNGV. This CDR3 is CASSLRGDSYQPQHF. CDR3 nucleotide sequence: TGTGCCAGCAGCTTACGGGGGGACAGCTATCAGCCCCAGCATTTT.

The CDR3 nucleotides are TGTGCCAGCAGCCCACCCCATTCTAGCGGGAACAATGAGCAGTTCTTC. Translation: CASSPPHSSGNNEQFF. The chain employs TRBV4-2 and TRBJ2-1, with 9 bases matching TRBD2. Trimming took 4 bases from V and 5 from J; bases not matched to a gene: 9. Germline V gene data show CDR1 as LGHNA and CDR2 as YNFKEQ. This CDR3 has 16 residues.

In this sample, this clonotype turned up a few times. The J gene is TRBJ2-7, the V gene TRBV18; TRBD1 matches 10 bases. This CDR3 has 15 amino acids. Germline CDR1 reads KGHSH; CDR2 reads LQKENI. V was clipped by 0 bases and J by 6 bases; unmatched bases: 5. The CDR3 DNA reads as TGTGCCAGCTCACCACCGACAGGGGGCTTCGTCGAGCAGTACTTC. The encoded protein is CASSPPTGGFVEQYF.